What follows are 11 T cell receptor beta chains derived from one specimen sequenced in a study of blood T cells in healthy people across ages. Alongside a J-beta primer mix, a sample-barcoded 5' primer served in a second PCR lasting about 6 to 11 cycles. TCRdb called the 5' RACE reads again in MiXCR, with one record for every CDR3 protein. The data show fewer than 1,200,000 distinct CDR3 sequences, approximately 25% seen once. The data were also submitted as part of a second study, on T cells of mothers and their children.

Sequenced input: blood. The receptors were gathered from a girl aged 2-10 years in good health.

Only one count was recorded for this clonotype. The gene calls are TRBV12-3 or TRBV12-4 and TRBJ1-4; no definite D call. Trimming took 3 bases from V and 10 from J, leaving 9 bases between them. The CDR3 totals 12 residues. CDR3 sequence: CASSLNWPKLFF. The CDR3 bases are TGTGCCAGCAGTTTGAATTGGCCAAAACTGTTTTTT.

This clonotype was detected a few times. The chain recombines TRBV5-4 with TRBJ2-5; D possibly corresponds to TRBD2 (6 bases). With 7 bases removed from V and 5 bases from J, the gap between germline ends came to 21 bases. Looked up from germline, CDR1 is SGHNT and CDR2 is YYREEE (reference sequence). The CDR3 loop spans 15 amino acids. In nucleotides, the CDR3 is TGTGCCAGCCGGATTTGGGGCGGGGTCGGGGAGACCCAGTACTTC. Translation gives CASRIWGGVGETQYF.

This clonotype has only a few counts. The chain carries TRBV20-1 and TRBJ1-1; D may be TRBD1 (5 bases). V was clipped by 5 bases and J by 7 bases, with 23 bases between them. The CDR3 consists of 15 residues. CDR1 is DFQATT, CDR2 SNEGSKA, per germline (reference sequence). DNA of the CDR3: TGCAGTGCTTCGACATCCGGGACGGGAGACTTTGAAGCTTTCTTT. It is translated as CSASTSGTGDFEAFF.

This chain links TRBV25-1 with TRBJ2-5, with a tentative D call TRBD2 (5 bases). Germline-derived CDR1 and CDR2 are MGHDK and SYGVNS. V was shortened by 0 bases and J by 3 bases, with 11 bases between the two germline ends. The CDR3 length is 15 residues. The CDR3 region is CASSEYSGREETQYF. The CDR3 DNA sequence: TGTGCCAGCAGTGAATACAGTGGGCGGGAAGAGACCCAGTACTTC.

CDR3 loop: CASSLIGGEAFF. The CDR3 nucleotides read TGTGCCAGCAGCTTAATTGGTGGTGAAGCTTTCTTT. The V gene is TRBV7-9, the J gene TRBJ1-1; D gene ambiguous. The CDR3 contains 12 residues. V lost 2 bases and J lost 7, with 8 bases in between. Germline CDR1 reads SEHNR; CDR2 reads FQNEAQ (reference sequence).

The V and J genes are TRBV20-1 and TRBJ1-2; D unresolved. CDR1 and CDR2 from the germline V gene are DFQATT and SNEGSKA (reference sequence). V lost 0 bases and J lost 4, with 24 bases in between. The length of the CDR3 is 18 residues. CDR3 residues: CSARDYEGRRSDPYGYTF. The CDR3 DNA sequence: TGCAGTGCTAGAGATTATGAGGGTAGAAGATCAGACCCCTATGGCTACACCTTC.

This clonotype was observed at least ten times. The V and J genes are TRBV9 and TRBJ1-1; D call uncertain. V was cut by 3 bases and J by 0 bases, with 3 bases left in between. Per the germline V gene, CDR1 is SGDLS and CDR2 is YYNGEE. This CDR3 spans 12 amino acids. The CDR3 sequence is CASSALNTEAFF. The CDR3, as DNA: TGTGCCAGCAGCGCTTTGAACACTGAAGCTTTCTTT.

The chain is built from TRBV6-5 and TRBJ1-2, with 8 bases aligning to TRBD1. Trimming cost V 6 bases and J 7 bases; bases outside gene matches: 7. Germline CDR1 is MNHEY and CDR2 is SVGAGI. The CDR3 extends over 13 amino acids. DNA for the CDR3: TGTGCCAGCAGAACCGGACAGGGAGGTGGCTACACCTTC. Translation gives CASRTGQGGGYTF.

This clonotype was counted between two and nine times. V usage is TRBV28 and J usage is TRBJ2-7; no definite D call. The germline V gene has CDR1 MDHEN and CDR2 SYDVKM. The CDR3 runs to 14 residues. V shed 5 bases and J shed 3 bases, with 14 bases lying between them. CDR3 bases: TGTGCCAGCAGTAAAAGGCGGAGAGACTACGAGCAGTACTTC. Its protein is CASSKRRRDYEQYF. Filled out from reference TRBV28 and TRBJ2-7, the complete variable domain reads DVKVTQSSRYLVKRTGEKVFLECVQDMDHENMFWYRQDPGLGLRLIYFSYDVKMKEKGDIPEGYSVSREKKERFSLILESASTNQTSMYLCASSKRRRDYEQYFGPGTRLTVT.

The chain recombines TRBV7-9 with TRBJ1-4; TRBD1 aligns across 8 bases. The V gene end was trimmed by 5 bases and the J gene end by 8 bases; junction bases not matched to a gene: 10. The germline V gene encodes CDR1 SEHNR and CDR2 FQNEAQ (reference sequence). This CDR3 has 15 amino acids. CDR3 in amino acids: CASSKIQGAIEKLFF. The CDR3 region has the DNA TGTGCCAGCAGCAAAATCCAGGGGGCTATCGAAAAACTGTTTTTT.

The chain is built from TRBV29-1 and TRBJ2-5; 8 bases are a match to TRBD2. From germline, CDR1 is SQVTM and CDR2 ANQGSEA. The CDR3 is 13 amino acids. This chain's CDR3 is CTSSSGSQETQYF. The CDR3 coding sequence is TGCACCAGTTCAAGCGGGAGCCAAGAGACCCAGTACTTC.